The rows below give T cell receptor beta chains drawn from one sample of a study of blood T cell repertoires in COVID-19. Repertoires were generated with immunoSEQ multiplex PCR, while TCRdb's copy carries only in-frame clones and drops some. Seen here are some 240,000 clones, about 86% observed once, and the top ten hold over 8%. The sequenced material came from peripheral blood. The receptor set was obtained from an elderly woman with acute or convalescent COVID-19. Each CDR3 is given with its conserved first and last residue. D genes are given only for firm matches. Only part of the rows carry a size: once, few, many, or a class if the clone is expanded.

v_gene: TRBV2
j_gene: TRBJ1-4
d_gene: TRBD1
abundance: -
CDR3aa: CASSPGQGGRGEKLFF
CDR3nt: TGTGCCAGCAGCCCGGGACAGGGGGGTCGAGGAGAAAAACTGTTTTTT

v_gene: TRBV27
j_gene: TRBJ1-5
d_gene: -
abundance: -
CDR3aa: CASSLLGQPQHF
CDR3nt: TGTGCCAGCAGTTTACTAGGACAGCCCCAGCATTTT

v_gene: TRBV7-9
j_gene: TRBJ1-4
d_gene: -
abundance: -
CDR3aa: CASSYPGAVFEKLFF
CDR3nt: TGTGCCAGCAGCTACCCAGGGGCCGTTTTTGAAAAACTGTTTTTT

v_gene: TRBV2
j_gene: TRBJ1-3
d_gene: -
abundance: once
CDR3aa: CASSTGTPGSGNTIYF
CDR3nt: TGTGCCAGCAGCACCGGGACACCGGGCTCTGGAAACACCATATATTTT

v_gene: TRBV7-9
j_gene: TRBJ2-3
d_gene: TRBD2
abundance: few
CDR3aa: CASSSLRGGLSTDTQYF
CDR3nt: TGTGCCAGCAGCTCACTCCGCGGGGGGCTTAGCACAGATACGCAGTATTTT

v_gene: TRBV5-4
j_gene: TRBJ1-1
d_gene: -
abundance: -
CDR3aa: CASSLGKGYPREAFF
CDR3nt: TGTGCCAGCAGCTTGGGAAAAGGTTACCCGCGGGAAGCTTTCTTT

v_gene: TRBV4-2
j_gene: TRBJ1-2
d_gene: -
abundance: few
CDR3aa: CASSQDRTSYGYTF
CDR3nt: TGTGCCAGCAGCCAAGATCGGACATCCTATGGCTACACCTTC

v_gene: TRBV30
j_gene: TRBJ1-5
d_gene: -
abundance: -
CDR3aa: CAWPDSVRHQPQHF
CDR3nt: TGTGCCTGGCCCGACAGTGTTCGCCATCAGCCCCAGCATTTT

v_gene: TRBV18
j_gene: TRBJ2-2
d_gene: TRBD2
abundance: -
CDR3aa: CASSPRLAPNTGELFF
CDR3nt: TGTGCCAGCTCGCCCCGACTAGCGCCCAACACCGGGGAGCTGTTTTTT

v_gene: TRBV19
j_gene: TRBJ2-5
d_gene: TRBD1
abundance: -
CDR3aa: CASSATGGLETQYF
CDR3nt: TGTGCCAGTAGTGCGACAGGGGGCCTAGAGACCCAGTACTTC

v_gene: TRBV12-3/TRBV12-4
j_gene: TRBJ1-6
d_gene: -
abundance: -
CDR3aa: CASRTNWDSPLHF
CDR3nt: TGTGCCAGCAGGACAAATTGGGATTCACCCCTCCACTTT

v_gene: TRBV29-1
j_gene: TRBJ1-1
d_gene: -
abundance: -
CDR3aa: CSVDSAGQNTEAFF
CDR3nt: TGCAGCGTTGACAGTGCAGGCCAGAACACTGAAGCTTTCTTT

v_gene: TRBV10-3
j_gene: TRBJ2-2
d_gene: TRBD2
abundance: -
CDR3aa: CAISEPSGTTGELFF
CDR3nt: TGTGCCATCAGTGAGCCTAGCGGGACCACCGGGGAGCTGTTTTTT

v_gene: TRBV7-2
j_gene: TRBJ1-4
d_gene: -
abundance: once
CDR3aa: CASSPSAGAGEKLFF
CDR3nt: TGTGCCAGCAGCCCTAGCGCCGGGGCTGGTGAAAAACTGTTTTTT

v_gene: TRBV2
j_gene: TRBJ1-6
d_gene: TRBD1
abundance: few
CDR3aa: CASRDRATNSPLHF
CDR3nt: TGTGCCAGCAGGGACAGGGCCACAAATTCACCCCTCCACTTT

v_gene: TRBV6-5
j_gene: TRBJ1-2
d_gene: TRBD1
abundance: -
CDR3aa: CASRGQGLYGYTF
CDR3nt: TGTGCCAGCAGGGGACAGGGCCTCTATGGCTACACCTTC

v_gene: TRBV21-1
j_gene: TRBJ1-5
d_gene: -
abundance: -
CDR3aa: CASSPGTAYSNQPQHF
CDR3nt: TGTGCCAGCAGCCCCGGGACAGCCTATAGCAATCAGCCCCAGCATTTT

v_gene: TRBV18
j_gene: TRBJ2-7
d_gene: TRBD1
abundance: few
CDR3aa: CASSPPDRGGEQYF
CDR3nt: TGTGCCAGCTCACCCCCGGACAGGGGAGGGGAGCAGTACTTC

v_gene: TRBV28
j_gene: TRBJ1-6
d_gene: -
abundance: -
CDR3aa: CASSFGGYNSPLHF
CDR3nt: TGTGCCAGCAGTTTCGGAGGGTACAATTCACCCCTCCACTTT

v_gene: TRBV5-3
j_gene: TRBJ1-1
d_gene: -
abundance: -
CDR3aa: CARSLELLPNTEAFF
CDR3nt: TGTGCCAGAAGCTTGGAGTTACTCCCGAACACTGAAGCTTTCTTT

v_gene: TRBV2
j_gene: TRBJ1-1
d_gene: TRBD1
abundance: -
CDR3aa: CASSEAIRQGAEAFF
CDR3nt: TGTGCCAGCAGTGAAGCCATCCGACAGGGGGCTGAAGCTTTCTTT

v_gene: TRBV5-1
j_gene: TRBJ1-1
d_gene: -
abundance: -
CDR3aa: CASSLDALTEAFF
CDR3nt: TGCGCCAGCAGCTTGGACGCCCTAACTGAAGCTTTCTTT

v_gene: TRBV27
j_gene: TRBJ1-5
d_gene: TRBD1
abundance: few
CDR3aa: CASSPQTGWKKPQHF
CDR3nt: TGTGCCAGCAGTCCACAGACAGGGTGGAAAAAGCCCCAGCATTTT

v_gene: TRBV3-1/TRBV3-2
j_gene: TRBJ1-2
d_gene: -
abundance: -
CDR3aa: CASSQDVRVTAEGYTF
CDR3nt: TGTGCCAGCAGCCAAGATGTCAGGGTTACAGCAGAAGGCTACACCTTC

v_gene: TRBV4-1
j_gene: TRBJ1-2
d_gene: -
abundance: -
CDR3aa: CASSQLTGNYGYTF
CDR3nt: TGCGCCAGCAGCCAATTAACAGGGAACTATGGCTACACCTTC

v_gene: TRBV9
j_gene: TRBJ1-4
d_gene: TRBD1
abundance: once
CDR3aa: CASSVGQGAANEKLFF
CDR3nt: TGTGCCAGCAGCGTAGGACAGGGGGCTGCTAATGAAAAACTGTTTTTT

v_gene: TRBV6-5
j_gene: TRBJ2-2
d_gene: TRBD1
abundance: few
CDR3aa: CASRRQGATGELFF
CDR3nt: TGTGCCAGCAGGAGACAGGGGGCTACCGGGGAGCTGTTTTTT

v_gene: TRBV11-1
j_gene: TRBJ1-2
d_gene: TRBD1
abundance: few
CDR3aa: CASSRGTGLDGYTF
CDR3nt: TGTGCCAGCAGCAGGGGGACAGGGTTGGATGGCTACACCTTC

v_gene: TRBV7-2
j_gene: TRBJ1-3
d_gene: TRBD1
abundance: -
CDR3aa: CASSFGGQGGNTIYF
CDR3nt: TGTGCCAGCAGCTTCGGGGGACAGGGAGGAAACACCATATATTTT

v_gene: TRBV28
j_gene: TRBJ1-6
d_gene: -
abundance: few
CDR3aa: CASSLGRGSPSSYNSPLHF
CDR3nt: TGTGCCAGCAGTTTGGGGAGGGGTTCACCCAGCTCCTATAATTCACCCCTCCACTTT

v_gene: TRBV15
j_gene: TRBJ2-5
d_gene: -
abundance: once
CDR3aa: CATSRDQGRETQYF
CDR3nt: TGTGCCACCAGCAGAGATCAGGGTCGGGAGACCCAGTACTTC

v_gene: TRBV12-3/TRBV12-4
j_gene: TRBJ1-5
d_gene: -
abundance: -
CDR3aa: CASSLVAGQPQHF
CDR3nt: TGTGCCAGCAGTTTAGTGGCGGGTCAGCCCCAGCATTTT

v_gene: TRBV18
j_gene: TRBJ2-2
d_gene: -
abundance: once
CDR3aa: CASSPNRPPNTGELFF
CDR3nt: TGTGCCAGCTCACCGAACAGGCCTCCCAACACCGGGGAGCTGTTTTTT

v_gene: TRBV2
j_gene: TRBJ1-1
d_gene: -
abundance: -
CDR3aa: CASTGYTEAFF
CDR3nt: TGTGCCAGCACAGGGTACACTGAAGCTTTCTTT

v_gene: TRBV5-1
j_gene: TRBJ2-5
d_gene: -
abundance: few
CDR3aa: CASRRGGQETQYF
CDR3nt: TGCGCCAGCAGGAGGGGAGGCCAAGAGACCCAGTACTTC

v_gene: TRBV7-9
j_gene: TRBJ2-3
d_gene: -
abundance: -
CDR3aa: CASSPGWGRTDTQYF
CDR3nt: TGTGCCAGCAGTCCAGGGTGGGGGCGCACAGATACGCAGTATTTT

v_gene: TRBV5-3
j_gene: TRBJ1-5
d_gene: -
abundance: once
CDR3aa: CARSLEGEGQPQHF
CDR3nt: TGTGCCAGAAGCTTAGAAGGGGAAGGCCAGCCCCAGCATTTT

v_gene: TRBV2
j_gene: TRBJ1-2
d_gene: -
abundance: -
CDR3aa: CASSPTGPYYGYTF
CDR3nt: TGTGCCAGCAGTCCTACAGGGCCATACTATGGCTACACCTTC

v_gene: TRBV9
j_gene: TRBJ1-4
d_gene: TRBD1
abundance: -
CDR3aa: CASSVQTGGREKLFF
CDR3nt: TGTGCCAGCAGCGTACAGACAGGGGGGCGTGAAAAACTGTTTTTT

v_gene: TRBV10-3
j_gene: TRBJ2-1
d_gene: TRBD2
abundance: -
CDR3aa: CASHSPSGGAIDEQFF
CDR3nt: TGTGCCTCCCACTCCCCTAGCGGGGGGGCCATCGATGAGCAGTTCTTC

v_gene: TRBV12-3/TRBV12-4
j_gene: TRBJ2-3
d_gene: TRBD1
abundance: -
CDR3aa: CASSGTVGSQYF
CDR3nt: TGTGCCAGCAGCGGGACAGTGGGGTCGCAGTATTTT